This T cell receptor (beta chain) is from a study of blood T cells in healthy people across ages. Germline V gives CDR1 MNHNS, CDR2 SASEGT. V shed 5 bases, J shed 5 bases, and the junction held 17 bases outside the gene matches. The CDR3 has 19 amino acids. A sample-barcoded 5' primer and a J-beta primer mix were used in a second PCR of about 6 to 11 cycles. One entry per CDR3 protein results from TCRdb running MiXCR on the 5' RACE reads. The sample lists some 640,000 distinct CDR3 sequences, 49% occurring once. Only a few counts were recorded for this clonotype. The clonotype was recovered from a woman aged 55-70 years in good health. This sequence joins TRBV6-1 and TRBJ1-4, with 10 bases matching TRBD1. The specimen was blood. The CDR3 loop reads CASSTRDRGLAYKNEKLFF. In DNA form, the CDR3 reads TGTGCCAGCAGTACGCGGGACAGGGGCCTCGCATACAAAAATGAAAAACTGTTTTTT.